Presented here are 32 T cell receptor beta chains from one specimen sequenced in a study of cytomegalovirus exposure and HLA in healthy donors (dated 2017 in TCRdb). The library relied on the immunoSEQ multiplex PCR assay. The multiplex PCR relied on a mix of 60 forward primers for TCR Vbeta segments and 13 reverse primers for TCR Jbeta segments. TCRdb provides this immuneACCESS table in a form limited to in-frame rearrangements. Some clones are lacking; in checked studies, under half of them reflect an unresolved V gene, and why the rest are absent is not known. The sample table lists under 150,000 clones, over 75% of them with a count of one. Less than 3% of the sample rests with the top ten. The sequenced sample consisted of PBMCs. Every receptor here comes from a male donor in good health and CMV-seronegative.

The rearrangement uses TRBV30 and TRBJ2-1, with 8 bases lining up with TRBD2. The CDR3 runs 15 residues. Trimming removed 0 bases from V and 9 bases from J; junction bases left unmatched: 10. CDR1 and CDR2 (germline): GTSNPN, SVGIG (reference sequence). CDR3 sequence reads: CAWSVLGGRFGEQFF. As DNA, the CDR3 is TGTGCCTGGAGTGTACTGGGCGGGAGGTTTGGTGAGCAGTTCTTC.

CDR3 nucleotide sequence: TGCGCCAGCAGCCAAGCAAACCAAGAGACCCAGTACTTC. Its protein product is CASSQANQETQYF. The chain has TRBV4-3 and TRBJ2-5, with D hard to call. The germline V gene encodes CDR1 LGHNA and CDR2 YSLEER. V dropped 1 base and J dropped 0 bases, with 3 bases sitting between them. The CDR3 runs to 13 residues.

The chain recombines TRBV7-9 with TRBJ2-1; TRBD2 matches 8 bases. CDR3 size: 15 residues. CDR1 is SEHNR and CDR2 is FQNEAQ in the germline V gene (reference sequence). V trimming: 4 bases; J trimming: 4 bases; junction bases outside the gene matches: 6. CDR3 sequence (DNA): TGTGCCAGCAGCTCCTCGGGACTAGGATACAATGAGCAGTTCTTC. This codes for CASSSSGLGYNEQFF. The complete variable domain, with remaining parts taken from reference TRBV7-9 and TRBJ2-1, reads DTGVSQNPRHKITKRGQNVTFRCDPISEHNRLYWYRQTLGQGPEFLTYFQNEAQLEKSRLLSDRFSAERPKGSFSTLEIQRTEQGDSAMYLCASSSSGLGYNEQFFGPGTRLTVL.

J is TRBJ1-1 and V is TRBV6-1; 7 bases line up with TRBD1. The CDR3 covers 16 residues. The germline CDR1 and CDR2 sequences are MNHNS and SASEGT. Germline trimming cut 4 bases from V and 1 base from J; bases unmatched to any gene: 9. In nucleotides, the CDR3 is TGTGCCAGCAGTGGGACAGGCGTCGACACGAACACTGAAGCTTTCTTT. This sequence encodes CASSGTGVDTNTEAFF.

This clone was detected once. V gene TRBV7-9 combines with J gene TRBJ1-1; no clear D. V lost 6 bases and J 12 bases, leaving 20 bases between the germline ends. CDR1 and CDR2 (germline): SEHNR, FQNEAQ (reference sequence). This CDR3 has 13 residues. CDR3 nucleotide sequence: TGTGCCAGCAGTTGGACTCCCCGGGTGGAAACTTTCTTT. Translated: CASSWTPRVETFF. Looking up the rest from reference TRBV7-9 and TRBJ1-1 gives the full variable domain: DTGVSQNPRHKITKRGQNVTFRCDPISEHNRLYWYRQTLGQGPEFLTYFQNEAQLEKSRLLSDRFSAERPKGSFSTLEIQRTEQGDSAMYLCASSWTPRVETFFGQGTRLTVV.

The V call is TRBV7-8, the J call TRBJ2-5; 9 bases map to TRBD2. This CDR3 is 14 amino acids long. Germline V CDR1 and CDR2: SGHVS, FQNEAQ. V dropped 5 bases and J dropped 4; count of bases not matched to a gene: 5. CDR3 sequence: CASSARTSAETQYF. Here the CDR3 DNA reads TGTGCCAGCAGCGCCCGGACTAGCGCAGAGACCCAGTACTTC.

The chain links TRBV19 to TRBJ2-7, with D perhaps TRBD1 (5 bases). Per germline, CDR1 LNHDA and CDR2 SQIVND (reference sequence). The V and J ends lost 4 bases and 2 bases respectively, with 12 bases between them. This CDR3 spans 14 amino acids. The CDR3 nucleotides read TGTGCCAGTAGTAGGGGCATTGGAGCCTACGAGCAGTACTTC. Encoded protein: CASSRGIGAYEQYF.

The CDR3 reads CASSLSSGSAPEELFF. The CDR3, as DNA: TGTGCCAGCAGCTTATCTAGCGGGAGTGCTCCCGAGGAGCTGTTTTTT. This chain links TRBV7-9 with TRBJ2-2; 10 bases match TRBD2. The CDR3 sequence is 16 residues long. Germline V CDR1 and CDR2: SEHNR, FQNEAQ (reference sequence). Trimming cost V 2 bases and J 10 bases; bases outside gene matches: 10.

Concerning this clone itself: Other nucleotide sequences from this sample produce the same CDR3. V gene TRBV19 combines with J gene TRBJ1-1, with D perhaps matching TRBD1 (5 bases). The CDR3 consists of 13 residues. Per germline, CDR1 LNHDA and CDR2 SQIVND (reference sequence). Trimming shortened V by 4 bases and J by 1 base, and 7 bases separated the two germline ends. The CDR3, as DNA: TGTGCCAGTAGTAGTACAGGGAACACTGAAGCTTTCTTT. Translating gives CASSSTGNTEAFF.

The chain links TRBV7-3 to TRBJ2-1, with TRBD1 matching over 7 bases. CDR1 and CDR2 from the germline V gene are SGHTA and FQGTGA. This CDR3 contains 15 residues. Trimming cost V 5 bases and J 6 bases; bases outside gene matches: 10. The CDR3, as DNA: TGTGCCAGCAGCCTCATGGGACAGAGTTCCAATGAGCAGTTCTTC. Encoded protein: CASSLMGQSSNEQFF.

This clone was seen a few times. V and J are TRBV25-1 and TRBJ1-1, with a weak D call TRBD1 (6 bases). Trimming took 3 bases from V and 2 from J, leaving 13 bases between them. CDR3 length: 15 residues. The germline gives CDR1 MGHDK, CDR2 SYGVNS. CDR3 amino acids: CASSEGHRPNTEAFF. For the CDR3, the DNA is TGTGCCAGCAGTGAGGGACATCGACCTAACACTGAAGCTTTCTTT.

For this clone: At one end the junction does not follow the germline gene, possibly because of a read error. The chain employs TRBV7-9 and TRBJ2-7; 9 nucleotides match TRBD1. The germline gives CDR1 SEHNR, CDR2 FQNEAQ (reference sequence). The CDR3 has 15 amino acids. This CDR3 reads CSSSLIGTGPDEQYF. CDR3 DNA sequence: TGTTCCAGCAGCTTAATCGGGACAGGGCCGGACGAGCAGTACTTC.

This chain connects TRBV7-2 to TRBJ2-7; D gene uncertain. Germline V CDR1 and CDR2: SGHTA, FQGNSA. CDR3 size: 15 residues. Trimming left V 3 bases short and J 6 bases short, with 18 bases between. CDR3 protein: CASSLKARDLGEQYF. In nucleotides, the CDR3 is TGTGCCAGCAGCTTGAAGGCTAGAGACCTAGGCGAGCAGTACTTC.

The CDR3 DNA sequence: TGTGCCTGGAGTGAGACAGGCGGCTACACCTTC. Its translation: CAWSETGGYTF. The chain couples TRBV30 to TRBJ1-2; tentatively, D is TRBD1 (6 bases). The CDR3 is 11 amino acids. Trimming shortened V by 1 base and J by 8 bases, and 8 bases separated the two germline ends. In germline, CDR1 is GTSNPN, CDR2 SVGIG (reference sequence).

The rearrangement joins TRBV19 to TRBJ1-2; TRBD1 matches at 8 bases. Trimming took 2 bases from V and 5 from J; bases not matched to a gene: 4. The CDR3 runs 14 residues. Germline V lookup: CDR1 LNHDA, CDR2 SQIVND (reference sequence). CDR3 protein: CASSIQGALYGYTF. CDR3 sequence (DNA): TGTGCCAGTAGTATACAGGGGGCTCTTTATGGCTACACCTTC.

The chain has TRBV4-2 and TRBJ2-5; 7 bases match TRBD1. This CDR3 has 14 amino acids. With V trimmed by 1 base and J by 5 bases, 4 bases remained unmatched. CDR1 is LGHNA and CDR2 is YNFKEQ in the germline V gene. Here the CDR3 reads CASSQATGRETQYF. DNA for the CDR3: TGTGCCAGCAGCCAAGCGACAGGGCGCGAGACCCAGTACTTC.

This sequence joins TRBV5-1 and TRBJ2-3; 7 nucleotides match TRBD1. V trimming: 0 bases; J trimming: 5 bases; junction bases outside the gene matches: 6. The CDR3 is 15 amino acids. Germline values: CDR1 SGHRS, CDR2 YFSETQ. CDR3 sequence (DNA): TGCGCCAGCAGCTTGGAGAGGGGGCCGGGAGATACGCAGTATTTT. It yields the protein CASSLERGPGDTQYF. Using reference TRBV5-1 and TRBJ2-3 for the parts outside the CDR3, the full variable domain is KAGVTQTPRYLIKTRGQQVTLSCSPISGHRSVSWYQQTPGQGLQFLFEYFSETQRNKGNFPGRFSGRQFSNSRSEMNVSTLELGDSALYLCASSLERGPGDTQYFGPGTRLTVL.

V and J are TRBV29-1 and TRBJ2-7; no clear D gene. CDR3 length: 12 amino acids. Per germline, CDR1 SQVTM and CDR2 ANQGSEA. V lost 7 bases and J 0 bases, leaving 10 bases between the germline ends. The CDR3 nucleotides are TGCAGCGCCGAACACAACTCCTACGAGCAGTACTTC. Its protein product is CSAEHNSYEQYF.

The chain carries TRBV9 and TRBJ2-3, with 12 positions matching TRBD2. This CDR3 region has 16 residues. The germline CDR1 and CDR2 sequences are SGDLS and YYNGEE. V dropped 0 bases and J dropped 2; count of bases not matched to a gene: 1. The chain's CDR3 is CASSVGTSGTTDTQYF. The DNA of the CDR3 is TGTGCCAGCAGCGTAGGGACTAGCGGGACCACAGATACGCAGTATTTT.

The chain employs TRBV19 and TRBJ2-1; 10 bases agree with TRBD2. The junction had 8 bases not matched to a gene; V was cut back by 5 bases and J by 4 bases. Germline lookup yields CDR1 LNHDA and CDR2 SQIVND (reference sequence). The CDR3 spans 16 residues. The CDR3 DNA is TGTGCCAGTAGTGGGCGGACTAGCGGACTATACAATGAGCAGTTCTTC. This sequence encodes CASSGRTSGLYNEQFF.

The V and J genes are TRBV6-1 and TRBJ2-2; D is possibly TRBD2 (6 bases). V was trimmed by 8 bases and J by 7 bases, leaving 8 bases between them. CDR1 and CDR2 (germline): MNHNS, SASEGT. The CDR3 has 11 residues. In DNA form, the CDR3 reads TGTGCCAGCCTCGGGGGCGGGGAGCTGTTTTTT. Its translation: CASLGGGELFF.

The V gene is TRBV5-4, the J gene TRBJ1-5; D unresolved. Looked up from germline, CDR1 is SGHNT and CDR2 is YYREEE (reference sequence). V lost 0 bases and J lost 11, with 12 bases in between. This CDR3 spans 13 amino acids. The CDR3 loop reads CASSLAGSGAQHF. The CDR3 coding sequence is TGTGCCAGCAGCTTGGCGGGTTCCGGGGCCCAGCATTTT.

The J gene is TRBJ1-2, the V gene TRBV19; TRBD1 agrees at 7 bases. The CDR3 length is 14 residues. The J segment lost 4 bases and the V segment lost 5 bases, leaving 7 bases of the junction unmatched. Germline values: CDR1 LNHDA, CDR2 SQIVND (reference sequence). This CDR3 is CASSFGQAIYGYTF. CDR3 bases: TGTGCCAGTAGTTTCGGACAGGCCATCTATGGCTACACCTTC.

V gene TRBV6-4 combines with J gene TRBJ1-1; TRBD1 matches 10 bases. The CDR3 extends over 17 amino acids. The trim removed 0 bases at V and 5 bases at J, leaving 9 bases unmatched. CDR1 and CDR2 (germline): MRHNA, SNTAGT. The CDR3 reads CASSDSTDRGAVTEAFF. In DNA form, the CDR3 reads TGTGCCAGCAGTGACTCGACGGACAGGGGGGCTGTTACTGAAGCTTTCTTT.

The chain recombines TRBV5-1 with TRBJ2-3; the match to TRBD2 covers 7 bases. Trimming at V came to 1 base and at J to 5 bases, leaving 10 bases not matched to a gene. The germline V gene has CDR1 SGHRS and CDR2 YFSETQ. This CDR3 region has 16 residues. CDR3: CASSLLAGATIDTQYF. The CDR3 DNA is TGCGCCAGCAGCTTGTTGGCGGGAGCGACCATAGATACGCAGTATTTT.

The gene calls are TRBV5-1 and TRBJ2-3; D is ambiguous. Trimming removed 4 bases from V and 2 bases from J, with 5 bases in between. The CDR3 consists of 12 residues. Germline V gene lookup returns CDR1 SGHRS and CDR2 YFSETQ. The DNA for the CDR3 is TGCGCCAGCAGCCCCTCCACAGATACGCAGTATTTT. Protein: CASSPSTDTQYF.

The gene calls are TRBV10-3 and TRBJ1-2; 8 nucleotides agree with TRBD1. The CDR3 spans 12 residues. Germline trimming cut 4 bases from V and 6 bases from J; bases unmatched to any gene: 1. Per the germline V gene, CDR1 is ENHRY and CDR2 is SYGVKD. The DNA of the CDR3 is TGTGCCATCAGTGGGACAGGGAATGGCTACACCTTC. Translating it yields CAISGTGNGYTF.

The J gene is TRBJ1-1, the V gene TRBV6-6; weak D call: TRBD1 (6 bases). The V and J ends lost 11 bases and 1 base respectively, with 23 bases between them. Germline CDR1 is MNHNY and CDR2 is SVGAGI (reference sequence). The CDR3 totals 16 residues. The CDR3 bases are TGTGCCGCCGGCCGCTCTGACTTGGGGGCGAACACTGAAGCTTTCTTT. This codes for CAAGRSDLGANTEAFF.

The chain is built from TRBV28 and TRBJ1-5, with 9 nucleotides matching TRBD1. Per germline, CDR1 MDHEN and CDR2 SYDVKM. The CDR3 is 16 residues long. The junction had 12 bases not matched to a gene; V was cut back by 8 bases and J by 4 bases. CDR3 coding DNA: TGTGCCAGCGTGGGGGCCGGGACAGGGACGAATCAGCCCCAGCATTTT. This codes for CASVGAGTGTNQPQHF. The whole variable domain, remainder taken from reference TRBV28 and TRBJ1-5, is DVKVTQSSRYLVKRTGEKVFLECVQDMDHENMFWYRQDPGLGLRLIYFSYDVKMKEKGDIPEGYSVSREKKERFSLILESASTNQTSMYLCASVGAGTGTNQPQHFGDGTRLSIL.

V is TRBV7-6 and J is TRBJ2-7; no clear D. CDR3 length: 14 amino acids. The germline CDR1 and CDR2 sequences are SGHVS and FNYEAQ. Trimming pared 1 base from V and 2 bases from J, leaving 9 bases between. This CDR3 reads CASSLDSSPYEQYF. The CDR3 DNA follows: TGTGCCAGCAGCTTAGACAGTTCCCCCTACGAGCAGTACTTC.

The chain links TRBV2 to TRBJ2-7; tentative D call: TRBD2 (5 bases). Trimming took off 6 bases at V and 0 bases at J, with 9 bases between the two ends. Germline lookup yields CDR1 SNHLY and CDR2 FYNNEI. The CDR3 is 13 residues long. CDR3 amino acids: CASRERPSYEQYF. For the CDR3, the DNA is TGTGCCAGCAGGGAGCGGCCCTCCTACGAGCAGTACTTC.

The gene calls are TRBV15 and TRBJ2-1, with TRBD2 identical over 8 bases. The CDR3 sequence is 19 residues long. Trimming cost V 0 bases and J 4 bases; bases outside gene matches: 14. The V gene's germline CDR1 is LNHNV and CDR2 YYDKDF (reference sequence). CDR3 loop: CATSRENWEAGDRYNEQFF. The CDR3 DNA is TGTGCCACCAGCAGAGAAAATTGGGAAGCGGGAGATCGGTACAATGAGCAGTTCTTC.